These 31 T cell receptor beta chains were sequenced from one sample in a study of T cell repertoires in cytomegalovirus infection. TCRdb processed the reads anew with MiXCR; each CDR3 protein has one entry. The table lists about a million distinct CDR3 sequences, roughly 31% of them singletons. Antigens for these TCRs are unknown. The material was cultured CD8+ T cells from PBMCs, obtained from culture after CMV antigen stimulation. Every receptor here comes from a human donor in good health (CMV status not recorded). Some clones in this sample may be carry-over from other donors' samples.

This sequence joins TRBV6-6 and TRBJ2-1; D is ambiguous. Trimming removed 0 bases from V and 8 bases from J, with 8 bases in between. The CDR3 is made up of 13 amino acids. Germline CDR1 is MNHNY and CDR2 is SVGAGI (reference sequence). In DNA form, the CDR3 reads TGTGCCAGCAGTTACTCGATCAGTGATGAGCAGTTCTTC. Residues: CASSYSISDEQFF.

This chain uses TRBV7-9 with TRBJ1-2, with 7 nucleotides matching TRBD1. The V segment lost 6 bases and the J segment 4 bases; nucleotides outside the gene matches: 8. This CDR3 region has 14 residues. The germline V gene has CDR1 SEHNR and CDR2 FQNEAQ (reference sequence). CDR3 loop: CASSFSTGPYGYTF. The CDR3 bases are TGTGCCAGCAGTTTCTCGACAGGGCCCTATGGCTACACCTTC.

V gene TRBV27 combines with J gene TRBJ2-7, with D possibly called TRBD1 or TRBD2 (5 bases each). Germline CDR1 is MNHEY and CDR2 is SMNVEV (reference sequence). The CDR3 contains 15 residues. The V end was cut by 7 bases, the J end by 4 bases, with 20 bases between. This chain's CDR3 is CASNPGNGRVYEQYF. CDR3 DNA: TGTGCCAGCAACCCCGGGAACGGCAGGGTATACGAGCAGTACTTC.

V usage is TRBV19 and J usage is TRBJ1-5; D call uncertain. CDR3 length: 14 residues. Germline V gene data show CDR1 as LNHDA and CDR2 as SQIVND (reference sequence). V shed 6 bases and J shed 2 bases, with 11 bases lying between them. The CDR3 sequence: CASRGFSGNQPQHF. CDR3 in DNA: TGTGCCAGTAGGGGGTTTTCGGGCAATCAGCCCCAGCATTTT.

The rearrangement links TRBV4-3 to TRBJ1-1; 12 bases are a match to TRBD1. The V gene's germline CDR1 is LGHNA and CDR2 YSLEER. The CDR3 contains 15 residues. Unmatched junction bases numbered 9, after V lost 3 bases and J lost 10 bases. This CDR3 is CASSQGTGGREGAFF. In DNA form, the CDR3 reads TGCGCCAGCAGCCAGGGGACAGGGGGCCGGGAGGGAGCTTTCTTT.

This clonotype was detected a few times. The rearrangement joins TRBV10-3 to TRBJ1-1, with 8 bases that match TRBD1. The trim removed 3 bases at V and 0 bases at J, leaving 6 bases unmatched. The V gene's germline CDR1 is ENHRY and CDR2 SYGVKD. The CDR3 sequence is 16 residues long. The CDR3 spells CAISDPGQGLNTEAFF. As DNA, the CDR3 is TGTGCCATCAGTGATCCTGGACAGGGACTGAACACTGAAGCTTTCTTT.

This clonotype has a handful of counts. The chain is built from TRBV27 and TRBJ1-5; D might be TRBD1 (5 bases). With 4 bases removed from V and 7 bases from J, the gap between germline ends came to 11 bases. Germline CDR1 is MNHEY and CDR2 is SMNVEV (reference sequence). CDR3 length: 13 amino acids. The CDR3 nucleotides read TGTGCCAGCAGTTACGGGGGTCAACAGCCCCAGCATTTT. Translation: CASSYGGQQPQHF.

This clonotype was found a few times. The chain links TRBV6-6 to TRBJ2-3; a weak D match, TRBD2 (6 bases). This CDR3 comprises 16 residues. Trimming took 2 bases from V and 3 from J, leaving 15 bases between them. The germline CDR1 and CDR2 sequences are MNHNY and SVGAGI (reference sequence). Written as DNA, the CDR3 is TGTGCCAGCAGTTACGTGGGGCAGGCGGGGACAGATACGCAGTATTTT. As protein: CASSYVGQAGTDTQYF.

This clonotype occurred many times. The chain links TRBV7-9 to TRBJ2-3; D gene unclear. CDR3 length: 13 residues. Trimming pared 5 bases from V and 3 bases from J, leaving 9 bases between. In germline, CDR1 is SEHNR, CDR2 FQNEAQ (reference sequence). As DNA, the CDR3 is TGTGCCAGCAGCCTGACAATTACAGATACGCAGTATTTT. Protein product: CASSLTITDTQYF.

The chain combines TRBV7-6 with TRBJ1-6; D unresolved. Germline V gives CDR1 SGHVS, CDR2 FNYEAQ. Trimming removed 0 bases at V and 7 bases at J, with 10 bases between. The length of the CDR3 is 15 residues. The CDR3 here is CASSLARLGNSPLHF. The CDR3 region has the DNA TGTGCCAGCAGCTTAGCGCGATTGGGGAATTCACCCCTCCACTTT.

This clonotype was picked up a small number of times. This chain uses TRBV6-6 with TRBJ1-5, with D unresolved. Germline CDR1 is MNHNY and CDR2 is SVGAGI (reference sequence). This CDR3 has 14 residues. V dropped 2 bases and J dropped 0 bases, with 5 bases sitting between them. CDR3 sequence: CASSYGFSNQPQHF. In DNA form, the CDR3 reads TGTGCCAGCAGTTACGGGTTTAGCAATCAGCCCCAGCATTTT.

As concerns this clonotype: A read error may produce the germline difference seen at one junction end. This chain links TRBV5-1 with TRBJ1-1, with 9 bases aligning to TRBD1. The germline V gene encodes CDR1 SGHRS and CDR2 YFSETQ. The CDR3 covers 14 residues. CDR3 DNA sequence: TGTGCCAGCAGCGGGGGACAGGGGAACACTGAAGCTTTCTTT. Translation: CASSGGQGNTEAFF.

This clonotype was seen many times. This rearrangement joins TRBV12-3 or TRBV12-4 to TRBJ1-5, with 7 bases that match TRBD1. The J segment lost 0 bases and the V segment lost 3 bases, leaving 11 bases of the junction unmatched. The CDR3 covers 18 residues. DNA of the CDR3: TGTGCCAGCAGTTTTCGCAGGGGGTGGGGTTATAGCAATCAGCCCCAGCATTTT. Translation: CASSFRRGWGYSNQPQHF.

The CDR3 DNA sequence: TGTGCCAGCAGCGTAGACTGGAACACTGAAGCTTTCTTT. Encoded protein: CASSVDWNTEAFF. J is TRBJ1-1 and V is TRBV9; D remains unclear. Germline V gives CDR1 SGDLS, CDR2 YYNGEE. Trimming shortened V by 0 bases and J by 1 base, and 4 bases separated the two germline ends. The CDR3 runs 13 residues.

The gene calls are TRBV7-9 and TRBJ2-1; 10 bases are shared with TRBD1. CDR3 length: 16 amino acids. J was trimmed by 5 bases and V by 3 bases; bases with no gene match: 7. From germline, CDR1 is SEHNR and CDR2 FQNEAQ (reference sequence). CDR3 sequence (DNA): TGTGCCAGCAGCTTGAGACCCGGACAGGGGGACAATGAGCAGTTCTTC. Translated, it gives CASSLRPGQGDNEQFF.

This clonotype has ten or more counts. The gene calls are TRBV11-1 and TRBJ2-1; the D gene could be TRBD1 or TRBD2 (5 bases each). V lost 4 bases, J lost 4 bases, and 20 bases lay in between. Germline V gene lookup returns CDR1 SGHAT and CDR2 FQDESV (reference sequence). This CDR3 has 17 amino acids. This CDR3 is CASSSRTWAQGYNEQFF. CDR3 bases: TGTGCCAGCAGCTCCCGGACTTGGGCTCAGGGTTACAATGAGCAGTTCTTC.

This clonotype appeared a few times. The chain has TRBV6-1 and TRBJ1-6; 7 bases map to TRBD1. The CDR3 loop spans 15 amino acids. The germline CDR1 and CDR2 sequences are MNHNS and SASEGT. Trimming took 5 bases from V and 5 from J; bases not matched to a gene: 6. The CDR3: CASSPPGQDNSPLHF. CDR3 nucleotides: TGTGCCAGCAGTCCGCCCGGACAGGATAATTCACCCCTCCACTTT.

This sequence joins TRBV12-3 or TRBV12-4 and TRBJ1-1; D gene uncertain. The CDR3 covers 14 residues. With 0 bases removed from V and 5 bases from J, the gap between germline ends came to 10 bases. The DNA of the CDR3 is TGTGCCAGCAGTTTAGCTCGGGTCCGGACTGAAGCTTTCTTT. Its protein product is CASSLARVRTEAFF.

This clonotype was counted between two and nine times. V usage is TRBV20-1 and J usage is TRBJ2-7; TRBD1 might be the D (6 bases). This CDR3 is 14 amino acids long. Trimming took 0 bases from V and 4 from J, leaving 13 bases between them. Germline V gene lookup returns CDR1 DFQATT and CDR2 SNEGSKA (reference sequence). The CDR3: CSARDPTGTYEQYF. CDR3 DNA: TGCAGTGCTAGAGACCCGACAGGAACATACGAGCAGTACTTC.

This chain connects TRBV9 to TRBJ2-1, with 9 bases fitting TRBD2. With V trimmed by 0 bases and J by 7 bases, 5 bases remained unmatched. Per the germline V gene, CDR1 is SGDLS and CDR2 is YYNGEE. CDR3 length equals 15 residues. CDR3 nucleotides: TGTGCCAGCAGCGTAGTTAGCGGGGGATTTAATGAGCAGTTCTTC. Its protein is CASSVVSGGFNEQFF.

V gene TRBV27 combines with J gene TRBJ2-1; D is ambiguous. The V gene lost 3 bases and the J gene lost 4 bases, with 13 bases spanning the gap. CDR1 MNHEY and CDR2 SMNVEV come from the germline V gene (reference sequence). This CDR3 has 15 amino acids. Written as DNA, the CDR3 is TGTGCCAGCAGTTTTAAAGGGCCACAATACAATGAGCAGTTCTTC. The encoded protein is CASSFKGPQYNEQFF.

This chain links TRBV7-9 with TRBJ2-1; 11 positions agree with TRBD2. From germline, CDR1 is SEHNR and CDR2 FQNEAQ (reference sequence). This CDR3 has 18 amino acids. V lost 5 bases and J lost 0; bases outside the gene matches: 9. The CDR3 sequence is CASSPPASGGNSYNEQFF. DNA of the CDR3: TGTGCCAGCAGCCCCCCGGCTAGCGGGGGGAACTCCTACAATGAGCAGTTCTTC.

Concerning this clonotype: At one boundary the junction diverges from the germline segment, which might be a read error. The V gene is TRBV7-2, the J gene TRBJ2-1; 14 nucleotides line up with TRBD2. The CDR3 is 20 residues long. Germline-derived CDR1 and CDR2 are SGHTA and FQGNSA. In DNA, the CDR3 is TGTGCCAGCAGTTTCCCCGGGACTAGCGGGGGACCTAGCTCCTACGATGAGCAGTTCTTC. Amino acids: CASSFPGTSGGPSSYDEQFF.

This chain uses TRBV4-2 with TRBJ1-2; weak D call: TRBD1 (5 bases). V lost 3 bases, J lost 3 bases, and 11 bases lay in between. This CDR3 has 14 residues. Germline values: CDR1 LGHNA, CDR2 YNFKEQ. CDR3 in amino acids: CASSHQGLDYGYTF. The CDR3 nucleotides are TGTGCCAGCAGCCACCAGGGTTTAGACTATGGCTACACCTTC.

This clonotype was seen more than once but under ten times. The J gene is TRBJ1-4, the V gene TRBV4-2, with 7 bases identical to TRBD1. V lost 5 bases, J lost 3 bases, and 6 bases stayed unmatched. The germline V gene encodes CDR1 LGHNA and CDR2 YNFKEQ. The CDR3 totals 15 residues. CDR3 in DNA: TGTGCCAGCAGCGGCCGGGACAGCTCTAATGAAAAACTGTTTTTT. This translates into CASSGRDSSNEKLFF.

This clonotype was observed a handful of times. The rearrangement links TRBV27 to TRBJ2-7, with D possibly matching TRBD1 (5 bases). The CDR3 loop spans 13 amino acids. Trimming took off 6 bases at V and 1 base at J, with 10 bases between the two ends. Germline loops: CDR1 MNHEY, CDR2 SMNVEV (reference sequence). As DNA, the CDR3 is TGTGCCAGCAGCAGACAGTCATCCTACGAGCAGTACTTC. Translation gives CASSRQSSYEQYF.

The rearrangement uses TRBV6-5 and TRBJ2-1, with a tentative D call TRBD2 (7 bases). V shed 0 bases and J shed 6 bases, with 12 bases lying between them. CDR1 MNHEY and CDR2 SVGAGI come from the germline V gene. CDR3 length equals 15 residues. In DNA, the CDR3 is TGTGCCAGCAGTTACTCGGGGGGGGCTGTCAATGAGCAGTTCTTC. It specifies CASSYSGGAVNEQFF.

This clonotype was seen at least ten times. The chain uses TRBV7-6 and TRBJ2-5; unclear D gene. Germline V gives CDR1 SGHVS, CDR2 FNYEAQ. The CDR3 contains 18 residues. V shed 1 base and J shed 0 bases, with 18 bases lying between them. CDR3 loop: CASSLDSAANTYQETQYF. In DNA form, the CDR3 reads TGTGCCAGCAGCTTAGATAGTGCGGCAAACACGTACCAAGAGACCCAGTACTTC.

This clonotype turned up a few times. The chain couples TRBV6-2 or TRBV6-3 to TRBJ1-2; unclear D gene. There are 12 residues in the CDR3. Looked up from germline, CDR1 is MNHEY and CDR2 is SVGEGT. The V and J ends lost 7 bases and 4 bases respectively, with 10 bases between them. CDR3 protein: CASNSGSYGYTF. CDR3 DNA: TGTGCCAGCAATTCAGGATCCTATGGCTACACCTTC.

This chain links TRBV13 with TRBJ1-6; no definite D call. V lost 4 bases to trimming and J lost 5 bases, with 15 bases between them. CDR1 and CDR2 from the germline V gene are PRHDT and FYEKMQ (reference sequence). The CDR3 runs 16 residues. CDR3 protein: CASSSSLGPHNSPLHF. CDR3 sequence (DNA): TGTGCCAGCAGCTCATCCCTCGGGCCTCATAATTCACCCCTCCACTTT.

This clonotype was counted a few times. The J gene is TRBJ2-7, the V gene TRBV27; TRBD2 matches 9 bases. This CDR3 is 18 amino acids long. V lost 5 bases, J lost 5 bases, and 19 bases stayed unmatched. The germline CDR1 and CDR2 sequences are MNHEY and SMNVEV (reference sequence). CDR3 DNA sequence: TGTGCCAGCAGTCCGTCTTACCGACAGCGGGGGGTTACGGACGAGCAGTACGTC. It yields the protein CASSPSYRQRGVTDEQYV.